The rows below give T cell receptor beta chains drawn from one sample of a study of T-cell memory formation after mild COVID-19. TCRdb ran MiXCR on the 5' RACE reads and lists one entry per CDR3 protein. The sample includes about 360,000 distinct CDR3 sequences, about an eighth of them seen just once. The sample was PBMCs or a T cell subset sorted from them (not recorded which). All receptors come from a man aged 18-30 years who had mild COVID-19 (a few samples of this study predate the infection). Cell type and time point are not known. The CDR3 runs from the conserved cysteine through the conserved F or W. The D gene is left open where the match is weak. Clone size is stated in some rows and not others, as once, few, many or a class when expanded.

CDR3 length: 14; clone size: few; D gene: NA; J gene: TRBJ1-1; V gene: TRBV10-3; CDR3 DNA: TGTGCCATCAGGGCGGTGGGTAGGAACACTGAAGCTTTCTTT; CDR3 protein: CAIRAVGRNTEAFF
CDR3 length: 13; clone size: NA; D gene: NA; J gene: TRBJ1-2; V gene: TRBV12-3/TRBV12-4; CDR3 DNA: TGTGCCAGCAGTTTAGCCACCGGGTCTGGCTACACCTTC; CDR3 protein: CASSLATGSGYTF
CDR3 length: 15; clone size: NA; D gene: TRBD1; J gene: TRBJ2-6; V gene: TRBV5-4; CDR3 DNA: TGTGCCAGCAGCTTCACAGGGGACGGGGCCAACGTCCTGACTTTC; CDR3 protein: CASSFTGDGANVLTF
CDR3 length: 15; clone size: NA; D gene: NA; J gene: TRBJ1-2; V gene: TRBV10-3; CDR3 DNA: TGTGCCATCAGAAATGGACAGACCTCTAACTATGGCTACACCTTC; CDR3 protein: CAIRNGQTSNYGYTF
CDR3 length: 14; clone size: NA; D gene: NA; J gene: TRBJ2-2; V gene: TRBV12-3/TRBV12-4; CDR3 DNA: TGTGCCAGCGAAGGAGGGGTTGGGACCGGGGAGCTGTTTTTT; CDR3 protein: CASEGGVGTGELFF
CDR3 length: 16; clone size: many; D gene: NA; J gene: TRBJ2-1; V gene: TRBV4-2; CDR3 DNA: TGTGCCAGCAGCCATCATAGGGAGGGGGGGGCCAATGAGCAGTTCTTC; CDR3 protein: CASSHHREGGANEQFF
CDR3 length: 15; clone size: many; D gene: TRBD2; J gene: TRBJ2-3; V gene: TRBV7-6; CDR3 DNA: TGTGCCAGCAGCCGAGCGGGACCAGGGAGAAATACGCAGTATTTT; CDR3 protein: CASSRAGPGRNTQYF
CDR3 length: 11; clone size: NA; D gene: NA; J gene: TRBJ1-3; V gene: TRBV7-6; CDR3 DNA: TGTGCCAGCAGCGAAGGAAACACCATATATTTT; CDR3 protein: CASSEGNTIYF
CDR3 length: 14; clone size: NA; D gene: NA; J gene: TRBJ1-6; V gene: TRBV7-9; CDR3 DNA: TGTGCCAGCAGCTTTAGGAAGGTTAATTCACCCCTCCACTTT; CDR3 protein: CASSFRKVNSPLHF
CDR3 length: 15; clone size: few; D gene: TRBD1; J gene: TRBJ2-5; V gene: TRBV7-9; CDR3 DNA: TGTGCCAGCAGCTTCGGGACAGGGTTACGGGAGACCCAGTACTTC; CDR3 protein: CASSFGTGLRETQYF
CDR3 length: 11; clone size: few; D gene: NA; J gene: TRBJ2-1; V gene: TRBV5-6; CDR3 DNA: TGTGCCAGCAGCTTCTTTGGTGAGCAGTTCTTC; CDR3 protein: CASSFFGEQFF
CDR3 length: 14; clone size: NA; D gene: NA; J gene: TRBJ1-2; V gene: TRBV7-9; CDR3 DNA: TGTGCCAGCAGCTTAGTTGAGCTCGTACAGTACTACACCTTC; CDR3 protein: CASSLVELVQYYTF
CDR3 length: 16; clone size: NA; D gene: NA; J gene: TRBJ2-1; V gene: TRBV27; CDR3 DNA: TGTGCCAGCAGTATCCCCCCTTGGGGCTCCTACAATGAGCAGTTCTTC; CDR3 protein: CASSIPPWGSYNEQFF
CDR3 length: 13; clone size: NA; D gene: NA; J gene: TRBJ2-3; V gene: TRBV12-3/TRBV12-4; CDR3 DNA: TGTGCCAGCAGTTTATTCTGGGCAGATACGCAGTATTTT; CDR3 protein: CASSLFWADTQYF
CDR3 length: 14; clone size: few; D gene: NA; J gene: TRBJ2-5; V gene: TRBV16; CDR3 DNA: TGTGCCAGCAGCCAATCACCGAGGTTCGAGACCCAGTACTTC; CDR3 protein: CASSQSPRFETQYF
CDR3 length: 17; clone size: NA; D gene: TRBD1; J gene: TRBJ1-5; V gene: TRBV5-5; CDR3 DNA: TGTGCCAGCGCCGGGACAGGGAATTTTTTAAGGAATCAGCCCCAGCATTTT; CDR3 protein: CASAGTGNFLRNQPQHF
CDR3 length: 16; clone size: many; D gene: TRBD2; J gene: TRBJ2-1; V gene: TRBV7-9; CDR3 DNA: TGTGCCAGCAGCGTAAGCGGGGGGGTAGCCTACAATGAGCAGTTCTTC; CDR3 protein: CASSVSGGVAYNEQFF
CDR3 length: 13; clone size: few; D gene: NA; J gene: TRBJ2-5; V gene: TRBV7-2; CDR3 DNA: TGTGCCAGCAGCACCTCCGGGGAAGAGACCCAGTACTTC; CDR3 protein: CASSTSGEETQYF
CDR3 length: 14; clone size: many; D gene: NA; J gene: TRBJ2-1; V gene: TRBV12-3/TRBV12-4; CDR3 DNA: TGTGCCAGCAAGAACCGGGGCCCGCGGAATGAGCAGTTCTTC; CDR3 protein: CASKNRGPRNEQFF
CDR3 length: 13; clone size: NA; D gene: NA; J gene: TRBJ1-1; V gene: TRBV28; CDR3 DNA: TGTGCCAGCGGGAAATATAAAGGAACTGAAGCTTTCTTT; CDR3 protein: CASGKYKGTEAFF
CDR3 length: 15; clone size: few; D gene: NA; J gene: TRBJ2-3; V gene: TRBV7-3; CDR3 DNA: TGTGCCAGCAGCCCCTCGGAGGGGCGGGACGATACGCAGTATTTT; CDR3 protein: CASSPSEGRDDTQYF
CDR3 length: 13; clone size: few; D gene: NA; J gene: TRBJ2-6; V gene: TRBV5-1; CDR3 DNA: TGCGCCAGCAGCCTAGTCGGGGCCAACGTCCTGACTTTC; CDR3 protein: CASSLVGANVLTF
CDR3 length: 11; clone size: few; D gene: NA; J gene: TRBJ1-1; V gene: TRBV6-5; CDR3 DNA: TGTGCCAGCACCTCGGGCACTGAAGCTTTCTTT; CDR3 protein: CASTSGTEAFF
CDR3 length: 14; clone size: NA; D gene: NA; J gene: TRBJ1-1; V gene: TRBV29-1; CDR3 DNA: TGCAGCTTCCGGCCCTCGGGGGGGTACACTGAAGCTTTCTTT; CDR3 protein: CSFRPSGGYTEAFF
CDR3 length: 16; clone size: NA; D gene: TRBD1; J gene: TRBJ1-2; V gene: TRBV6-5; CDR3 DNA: TGTGCCAGCAGTTACTCAATTAACAGGGGGCCGGATGGCTACACCTTC; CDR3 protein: CASSYSINRGPDGYTF
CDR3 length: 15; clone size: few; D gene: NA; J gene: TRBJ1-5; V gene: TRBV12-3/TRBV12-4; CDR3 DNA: TGTGCCAGCAGCCTTCAAAGAAGGGCCAATCAGCCCCAGCATTTT; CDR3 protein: CASSLQRRANQPQHF
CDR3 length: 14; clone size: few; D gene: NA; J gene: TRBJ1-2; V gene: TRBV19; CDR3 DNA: TGTGCCAGTAGTATATTTTTTACAGCCTATGGCTACACCTTC; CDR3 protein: CASSIFFTAYGYTF
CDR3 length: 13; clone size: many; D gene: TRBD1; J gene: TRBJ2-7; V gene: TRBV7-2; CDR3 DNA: TGTGCCAGCAGCTTGGGACAGCACTACGAGCAGTACTTC; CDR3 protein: CASSLGQHYEQYF
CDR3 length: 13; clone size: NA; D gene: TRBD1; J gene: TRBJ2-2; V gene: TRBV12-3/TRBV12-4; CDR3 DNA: TGTGCCAGCAGCCACAGGGGACCCGGGGAGCTGTTTTTT; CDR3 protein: CASSHRGPGELFF
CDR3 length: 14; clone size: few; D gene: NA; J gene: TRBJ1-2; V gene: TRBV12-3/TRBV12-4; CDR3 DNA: TGTGCCAGCAGTTTTATAGGGATCCCCGATGGCTACACCTTC; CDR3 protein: CASSFIGIPDGYTF
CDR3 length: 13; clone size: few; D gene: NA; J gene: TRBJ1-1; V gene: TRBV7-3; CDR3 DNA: TGTGCCAGCAGCCAGGTTACGGGGGGCCAAGCTTTCTTT; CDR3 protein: CASSQVTGGQAFF
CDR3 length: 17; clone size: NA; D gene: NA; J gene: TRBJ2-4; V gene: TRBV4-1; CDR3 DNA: TGCGCCAGCAGCCAGGATACTGCCGGGTCTGCCAAAAACATTCAGTACTTC; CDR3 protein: CASSQDTAGSAKNIQYF
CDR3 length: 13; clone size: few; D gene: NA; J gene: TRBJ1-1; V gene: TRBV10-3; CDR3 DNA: TGTGCCATCAGAGGGGACTACCACACTGAAGCTTTCTTT; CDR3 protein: CAIRGDYHTEAFF
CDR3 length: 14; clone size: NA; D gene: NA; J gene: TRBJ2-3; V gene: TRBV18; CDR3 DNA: TGTGCCAGCTCACAGGTCTCGACCACAGATACGCAGTATTTT; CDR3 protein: CASSQVSTTDTQYF
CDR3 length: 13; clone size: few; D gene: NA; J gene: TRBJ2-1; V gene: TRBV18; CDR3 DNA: TGTGCCAGCTCATCCCCCGGGACGGTCGAGCAGTTCTTC; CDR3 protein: CASSSPGTVEQFF
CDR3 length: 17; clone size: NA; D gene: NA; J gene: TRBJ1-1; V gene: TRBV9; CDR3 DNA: TGTGCCAGCAGCGTTAATGCGGAGGCCGGGAGGAACACTGAAGCTTTCTTT; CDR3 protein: CASSVNAEAGRNTEAFF
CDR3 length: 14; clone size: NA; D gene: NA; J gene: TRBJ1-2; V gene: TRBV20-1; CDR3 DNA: TGCAGTGCTAGTGAAGCAGGGATCCTCTATGGCTACACCTTC; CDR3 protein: CSASEAGILYGYTF
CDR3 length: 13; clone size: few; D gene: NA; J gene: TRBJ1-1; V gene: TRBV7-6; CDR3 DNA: TGTGCCAGCAGCGCCACGGGGGCAGGTGAAGCTTTCTTT; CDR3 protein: CASSATGAGEAFF
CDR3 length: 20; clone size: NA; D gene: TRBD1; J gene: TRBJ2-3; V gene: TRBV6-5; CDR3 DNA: TGTGCCAGCAGCCTCCGGAGTTCGGGACAGGGGGGTCGGAGCACAGATACGCAGTATTTT; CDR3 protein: CASSLRSSGQGGRSTDTQYF
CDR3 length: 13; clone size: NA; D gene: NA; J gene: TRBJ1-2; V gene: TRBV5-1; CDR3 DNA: TGCGCCAGCAGCAGGGGGACTAACTATGGCTACACCTTC; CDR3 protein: CASSRGTNYGYTF
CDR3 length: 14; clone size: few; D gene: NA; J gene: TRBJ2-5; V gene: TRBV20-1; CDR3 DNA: TGCAGTGCTAGGCGTATTGGCCCCCAGGAGACCCAGTACTTC; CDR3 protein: CSARRIGPQETQYF
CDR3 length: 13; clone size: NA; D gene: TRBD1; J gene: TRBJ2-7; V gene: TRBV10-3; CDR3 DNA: TGTGCCATCAGGGAAGGACAGGGTCCCGAGCAGTACTTC; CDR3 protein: CAIREGQGPEQYF
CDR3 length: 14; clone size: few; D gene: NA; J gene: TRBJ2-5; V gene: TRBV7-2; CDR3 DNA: TGTGCCAGCAGCTTAGTTGCGACTCAAGAGACCCAGTACTTC; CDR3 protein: CASSLVATQETQYF
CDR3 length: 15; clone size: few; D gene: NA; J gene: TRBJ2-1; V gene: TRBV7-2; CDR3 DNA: TGTGCCAGCAGCTCCCCAGGGTCGGACTACAATGAGCAGTTCTTC; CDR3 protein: CASSSPGSDYNEQFF
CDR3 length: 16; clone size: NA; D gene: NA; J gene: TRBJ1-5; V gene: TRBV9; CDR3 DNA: TGTGCCAGCAGCCTTCGAGAGGAGGGGCCCAGGCAGCCCCAGCATTTT; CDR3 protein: CASSLREEGPRQPQHF
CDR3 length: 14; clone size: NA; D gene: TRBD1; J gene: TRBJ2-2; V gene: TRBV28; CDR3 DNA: TGTGCCAGCGGGTTGGGACAGTACACCGGGGAGCTGTTTTTT; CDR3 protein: CASGLGQYTGELFF
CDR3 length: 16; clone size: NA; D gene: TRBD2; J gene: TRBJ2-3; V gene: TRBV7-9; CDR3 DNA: TGTGCCTGGCGGGAGCGGGGGCTAAGCGTCACAGATACGCAGTATTTT; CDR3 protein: CAWRERGLSVTDTQYF
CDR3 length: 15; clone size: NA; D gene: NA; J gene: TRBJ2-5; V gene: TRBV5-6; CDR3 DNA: TGTGCCAGCAGCCGGCTCCTCGGCGGTCAAGAGACCCAGTACTTC; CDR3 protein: CASSRLLGGQETQYF
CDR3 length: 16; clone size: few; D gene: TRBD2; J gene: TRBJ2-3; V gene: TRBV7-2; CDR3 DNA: TGTGCCAGCAGCTCTTTCGCGGGGGGGGCCGGTGATACGCAGTATTTT; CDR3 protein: CASSSFAGGAGDTQYF
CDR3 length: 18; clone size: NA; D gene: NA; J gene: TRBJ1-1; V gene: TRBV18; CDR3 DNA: TGTGCCAGCTCATCCAGACACTTTCTTTATAAGGTGGCTCCTGAAGCTTTCTTT; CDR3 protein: CASSSRHFLYKVAPEAFF
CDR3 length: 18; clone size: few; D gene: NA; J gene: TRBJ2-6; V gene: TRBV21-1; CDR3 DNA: TGTGCCAGCAGCTCCCGGGACAGGGCCCCCTCTGGGGCCAACGTCCTGACTTTC; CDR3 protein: CASSSRDRAPSGANVLTF
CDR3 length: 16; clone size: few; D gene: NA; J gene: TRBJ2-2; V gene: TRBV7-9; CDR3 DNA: TGTGCCAGCAGCCAGGCAAGGGGGGCAAACACCGGGGAGCTGTTTTTT; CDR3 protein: CASSQARGANTGELFF
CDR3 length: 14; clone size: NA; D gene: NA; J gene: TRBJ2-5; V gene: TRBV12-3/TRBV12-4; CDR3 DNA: TGTGCCAGCAGTTTGACTGACTGGGGAGAGACCCAGTACTTC; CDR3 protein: CASSLTDWGETQYF
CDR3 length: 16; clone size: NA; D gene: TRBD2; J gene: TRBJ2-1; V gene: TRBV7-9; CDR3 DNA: TGTGCCAGCAGCTTTACTAGCGGGGGGGCTGGTAATGAGCAGTTCTTC; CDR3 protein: CASSFTSGGAGNEQFF
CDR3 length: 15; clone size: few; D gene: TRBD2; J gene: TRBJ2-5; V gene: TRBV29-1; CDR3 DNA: TGCAGCGTTGAAGAGCTCGGAGCGGGAGAAGAGACCCAGTACTTC; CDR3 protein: CSVEELGAGEETQYF